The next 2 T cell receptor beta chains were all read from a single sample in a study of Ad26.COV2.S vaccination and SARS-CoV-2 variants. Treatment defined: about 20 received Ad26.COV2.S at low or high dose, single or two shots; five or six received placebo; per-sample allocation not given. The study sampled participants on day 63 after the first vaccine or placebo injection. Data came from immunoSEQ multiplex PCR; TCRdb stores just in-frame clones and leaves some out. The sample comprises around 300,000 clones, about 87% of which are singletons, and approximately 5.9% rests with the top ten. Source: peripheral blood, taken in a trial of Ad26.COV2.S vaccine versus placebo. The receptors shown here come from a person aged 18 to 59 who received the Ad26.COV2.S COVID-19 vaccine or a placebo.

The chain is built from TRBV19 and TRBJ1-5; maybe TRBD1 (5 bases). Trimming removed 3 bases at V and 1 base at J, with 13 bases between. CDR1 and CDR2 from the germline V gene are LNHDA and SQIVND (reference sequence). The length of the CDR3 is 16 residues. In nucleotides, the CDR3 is TGTGCCAGTAGTATCGGGGCGGGGGGGAGCAATCAGCCCCAGCATTTT. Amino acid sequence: CASSIGAGGSNQPQHF. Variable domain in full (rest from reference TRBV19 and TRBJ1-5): DGGITQSPKYLFRKEGQNVTLSCEQNLNHDAMYWYRQDPGQGLRLIYYSQIVNDFQKGDIAEGYSVSREKKESFPLTVTSAQKNPTAFYLCASSIGAGGSNQPQHFGDGTRLSIL.

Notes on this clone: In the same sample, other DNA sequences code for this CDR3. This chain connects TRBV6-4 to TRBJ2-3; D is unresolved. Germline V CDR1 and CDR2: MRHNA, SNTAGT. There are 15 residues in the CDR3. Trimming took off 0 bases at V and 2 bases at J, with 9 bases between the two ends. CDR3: CASSDSPADTDTQYF. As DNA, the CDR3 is TGTGCCAGCAGTGACTCGCCGGCAGACACAGATACGCAGTATTTT.